The sequence of this T cell receptor (beta chain) was determined in a study of beta chain features in type 1 diabetes. The germline CDR1 and CDR2 sequences are MNHEY and SVGAGI. The CDR3 has 13 residues. The germline V and J ends were trimmed by 7 bases and 9 bases, with 18 bases remaining between them. General study findings and limits: VDJ junctions from patients with type 1 diabetes contained fewer insertions and more deletions. All four CD4+ subsets of Type 1 diabetes patients contained TCRB CDR3s that were moderately but significantly shorter.

Averaging approximately 110 mL, one heparinised blood draw came from each individual donor. Every isolated RNA sample was fully reverse transcribed, so sequencing captured expressed TCRB transcripts. Generated by immunoSEQ multiplex PCR, the TCRdb table keeps only in-frame clones and is missing some. The table lists 400,000 to 500,000 clones, 14% of them singletons. As for this clone: Its antigen is not known.

The receptor was derived from a man in his thirties or forties in good health. The sequenced material came from naive CD4+ T cells from blood. V is TRBV6-5 and J is TRBJ1-2, with D possibly TRBD1 on 5 matching bases. CDR3 coding DNA: TGTGCCAGCACCGCTGGACGGGGCAGGAGCTACACCTTC. This codes for CASTAGRGRSYTF.